The following is a T cell receptor (beta chain) sequence with its context. This clonotype was counted many times. There is no known antigen for this receptor. No much larger clonotype is one base removed from it; base qualities were not supplied. V gives up 5 bases and J gives up 0 bases, and the segment between their germline ends measures 7 bases. From its cysteine to its phenylalanine, the CDR3 spans 14 amino acids. The DNA shown is the 42-base CDR3, in frame from base 1. These data come from a study of T cells in Graves' hyperthyroidism and ophthalmopathy (dated by TCRdb to between 2017 and 2020). About the study as a whole: Peripheral blood samples were taken at the time of initial diagnosis, prior to any treatment. To identify TCR V-J signatures that set the groups apart, the researchers used a discovery cohort of 100 or so patients, made up of around 40 with Graves' ophthalmopathy and some 55 with stable Graves' hyperthyroidism. Whether ophthalmopathy could be predicted prospectively was tested in an independent validation cohort made up of approximately 19 hyperthyroidism patients plus 17 patients who later progressed to ophthalmopathy. The 95 to 100 discovery patients were randomly divided into training and test sets at a 7:3 ratio. The study also compared thyroid tissue and blood T-cell repertoires from several Graves' hyperthyroidism patients. After sampling, hyperthyroidism patients received methimazole starting at 30 mg daily, and ophthalmopathy patients received high-dose intravenous methylprednisolone. TCR Vbeta CDR3 sequencing of 120 to 150 peripheral blood samples (under 45 ophthalmopathy, over 70 hyperthyroidism and 17 progressor patients) is reported in the paper.

The full study reports these points: Sample size was not statistically predetermined, and blinding of investigators to group allocation was not performed. In validation, progression to ophthalmopathy was predicted by the model with almost 71% sensitivity and around 75% specificity, a median of approximately 6.5 months before onset. Blood samples also contained most of the expanded thyroid clonotypes (frequency above 0.001), which suggests that blood repertoires may reflect thyroid immune responses. A model built on a 13 V-J signature distinguished ophthalmopathy from stable hyperthyroidism, reaching over 85% sensitivity and around 81% specificity in cross-validation and 80%/75% in testing.

Amplification of TCR beta CDR3 regions was carried out from RNA transcripts. The first round of RT-PCR for the TCR CDR3 was performed with the HTBI primer set and the Qiagen OneStep RT-PCR kit. Libraries were constructed in a second round of multiplex PCR, after which size selection and purification were carried out. Libraries were sequenced paired-end with 100 bp reads on an Illumina HiSeq2000. Per the authors' processing: SOAPnuke was used to process the raw data, with reads discarded if the reads contained adapters or uncalled bases, had a mean Phred below 15, or lacked an exact constant-primer or identifier match. High-quality paired reads were merged using COPE v1.2.5, and each unique nucleotide sequence was defined as a clonotype. MiTCR v1.1 was used to align clonotypes to the IMGT TRBV, TRBD and TRBJ reference segments. The analysis was restricted to V-J combinations with a frequency above 0.0001, which together covered about 99% of the repertoires. The TCS score was defined as the ratio of F50 (clonal expansion) to E x V (chaos), calculated using BLOSUM62-based TCRdist between CDR3 peptides within each V-J. Welch's t-statistics and random forest reduced several hundred V-J features to about 12, which were used in a naive Bayes classifier (R e1071). The public sequencing data were trimmed at Q25 with fastp and processed into clonotypes with MiXCR by TCRdb, which kept only in-frame beta chains. When rows share a CDR3 protein, they turn into one entry using the most common DNA and genes. Here the V and J calls rest on TCRdb's processing, not on the authors' analysis. The sample yields 500,000 to 700,000 distinct CDR3 sequences; approximately 15% were counted once. Under 20% of the sample goes to the ten largest clones.

Graves' hyperthyroidism was defined as stable when no progression to ophthalmopathy occurred over 18 months of follow-up. Hyperthyroidism patients were newly diagnosed, with disease duration under 2 months, and aged 18 to 65 years. Patients with uncontrolled infections, other autoimmune diseases, pregnancy or lactation were excluded. Diagnoses were established on the basis of clinical symptoms, serum thyroxine and TRAb, thyroid ultrasound, and orbital computed tomography. PBMCs were isolated from about 9 ml of fresh peripheral blood by Ficoll-Paque density gradient centrifugation. Trizol reagent was used to extract total RNA, and RNA quality was then checked on an Agilent 2100 Bioanalyzer.

The sequenced sample was blood. The clonotype originates from a woman aged 18-30 years with Graves' hyperthyroidism. The chain was built from TRBV12-3 or TRBV12-4 and TRBJ1-4, and TRBD1 may be the D gene, going by 6 matching bases. The bases are TGTGCCAGCAGTAAGGGGGCAACTAATGAAAAACTGTTTTTT. This codes for CASSKGATNEKLFF.